The source of this TCR beta chain is a study of shared clonotypes between healthy human individuals. Study conclusions and caveats: The authors sampled blood alone, and tissue repertoires likely differ.

Across several immunoSEQ plates, the genomic DNA of each subset was split evenly. Produced via immunoSEQ multiplex PCR; TCRdb's table is partial and in-frame only. Of 2 million to 3 million clones detected, approximately 92% appear once; the ten largest clones hold roughly 0.15%. Splitting of CD4+ cells produced CD45RA+ naive and CD45RA-negative memory subsets. The germline V gene encodes CDR1 GTSNPN and CDR2 SVGIG (reference sequence). Trimming cost V 2 bases and J 0 bases, with 8 bases left between them. The CDR3 contains 14 residues. To note about this clone: The antigen is unknown.

The genes are TRBV30 and TRBJ1-5, with a weak D call TRBD1 (5 bases). This TCR was recovered from a man younger than 30 in good health. The specimen sequenced was naive CD4+ T cells sorted from blood. This sample's subset: CD45RA+ positively selected. The CDR3 here is CAWSHTGSNQPQHF. For the CDR3, the DNA is TGTGCCTGGAGTCACACAGGTAGCAATCAGCCCCAGCATTTT. Supplemented by reference TRBV30 and TRBJ1-5, the full variable domain reads SQTIHQWPATLVQPVGSPLSLECTVEGTSNPNLYWYRQAAGRGLQLLFYSVGIGQISSEVPQNLSASRPQDRQFILSSKKLLLSDSGFYLCAWSHTGSNQPQHFGDGTRLSIL.